These T cell receptor beta chains were read from a single sample in a study of blood T cell repertoires in COVID-19. The method was immunoSEQ multiplex PCR; TCRdb's version includes in-frame clones alone and lacks a portion of them. The sample carries 50,000 or so clones, roughly 89% recorded once. The specimen sequenced was peripheral blood. The receptor set was obtained from a man older than 75 with acute or convalescent COVID-19. The CDR3 runs from the conserved cysteine through the conserved F or W.

>14|TRBV28
CASSFRQGASEAFF
>15|TRBV19
CASGTSGEPTDTQYF
>15|TRBV5-1
CASSTPSGDYNEQFF
>18|TRBV7-7
CASSLGRGGAEPRGPQHF
>15|TRBV5-1
CASSPLGGVVNEQFF
>13|TRBV9
CASSATENTEAFF
>15|TRBV29-1
CSVERGRLVGETQYF
>15|TRBV11-2
CASSRGSGGNTEAFF
>14|TRBV5-1
CASSFGTGGTEAFF
>14|TRBV6-5
CASSSGQMNTEAFF
>15|TRBV2
CASSPGQGVHQPQHF
>14|TRBV18
CASSSGQGGSPLHF
>15|TRBV2
CASSGDRLNTGELFF
>16|TRBV25-1
CASSESPGWTNEKLFF
>14|TRBV9
CASTGTSGGTEAFF
>16|TRBV11-2
CASSLFPGPSGNTIYF
>12|TRBV3-1/TRBV3-2
CASSQLQGEAFF
>13|TRBV6-5
CASTEGGLGEQYF
>11|TRBV6-5
CASRLAETQYF
>14|TRBV4-2
CASSLRGTGNTIYF
>13|TRBV18
CASSPNQVLSAFF
>16|TRBV27
CASRVGTGASNQPQHF
>16|TRBV3-1/TRBV3-2
CASSQVAGGTRYEQYF
>13|TRBV19
CASSADRNTEAFF
>16|TRBV2
CASSEERVYWNTEAFF